The 24 T cell receptor beta chains in this list originate from one sample, sequenced in a study of T cells after yellow fever vaccination. Each CDR3 protein is one row after TCRdb ran MiXCR on the 5' RACE reads. The repertoire includes 310,000 or so distinct CDR3 sequences, roughly 3.5% of them detected once, and 23% sits in the top ten. The sample was PBMCs, taken on the day of the yellow fever booster vaccination. These TCRs come from a man younger than 30 who received the YFV17D yellow fever vaccine.

This clonotype was observed a handful of times. The chain couples TRBV4-3 to TRBJ1-6; 7 bases are shared with TRBD1. Germline loops: CDR1 LGHNA, CDR2 YSLEER. The CDR3 extends over 16 amino acids. V shed 4 bases and J 3 bases; nucleotides not matched to a gene: 6. The CDR3 nucleotides read TGCGCCAGCAGCCCGGGACAGAAATTCTATAATTCACCCCTCCACTTT. Residues: CASSPGQKFYNSPLHF.

The chain links TRBV24-1 to TRBJ2-1, with no clear D. CDR3 size: 14 residues. V shed 3 bases and J shed 6 bases, with 11 bases lying between them. Germline CDR1 is KGHDR and CDR2 is SFDVKD. The CDR3 protein is CATSDTSGSNEQFF. CDR3 DNA sequence: TGTGCCACCAGTGATACCTCCGGGTCCAATGAGCAGTTCTTC.

This clonotype was observed a few times. This may come from a read error, since a much larger clone is one base off. The chain combines TRBV6-4 with TRBJ2-3; 12 nucleotides line up with TRBD2. The V gene end was trimmed by 5 bases and the J gene end by 2 bases; junction bases not matched to a gene: 2. Looked up from germline, CDR1 is MRHNA and CDR2 is SNTAGT. The CDR3 covers 15 residues. The CDR3 is CASSRLAGATDTQYF. The CDR3 region has the DNA TGTGCCAGCAGTAGACTAGCGGGGGCCACAGATACGCAGTATTTT.

This clonotype showed up just a few times. V is TRBV14 and J is TRBJ2-3, with 10 bases aligning to TRBD2. Germline-derived CDR1 and CDR2 are SGHDN and FVKESK. V lost 1 base and J lost 2; bases outside the gene matches: 3. This CDR3 spans 16 amino acids. CDR3 coding DNA: TGTGCCAGCAGCCAAGCCGGGACTAGCGTCACAGATACGCAGTATTTT. Its protein product is CASSQAGTSVTDTQYF.

This clonotype was counted ten times or more. The chain recombines TRBV29-1 with TRBJ2-5; D unclear. The CDR3 is made up of 13 amino acids. The ends were cut back, 1 base at V and 3 bases at J, with 9 bases in the middle. Germline V gives CDR1 SQVTM, CDR2 ANQGSEA. In nucleotides, the CDR3 is TGCAGCGTTGAAGGGCAGCTAGAAGAGACCCAGTACTTC. Translation gives CSVEGQLEETQYF.

This clonotype came up many times. The chain employs TRBV30 and TRBJ2-2; 11 nucleotides agree with TRBD2. J lost 9 bases, V lost 3 bases, and 21 bases had no gene match. CDR1 is GTSNPN and CDR2 is SVGIG in the germline V gene (reference sequence). This CDR3 contains 19 residues. The chain's CDR3 is CAWSQARITSGGASRELFF. The CDR3 nucleotides read TGTGCCTGGAGCCAGGCCCGAATCACTAGCGGGGGTGCCTCCAGGGAGCTGTTTTTT.

Many counts were recorded for this clonotype. The V and J genes are TRBV6-5 and TRBJ2-7; 9 bases agree with TRBD1. CDR3 size: 14 residues. The germline CDR1 and CDR2 sequences are MNHEY and SVGAGI. V trimming: 8 bases; J trimming: 7 bases; junction bases outside the gene matches: 12. The CDR3 is CASSGTGSIQEQYF. Written as DNA, the CDR3 is TGTGCCAGCTCCGGGACAGGGTCGATACAGGAGCAGTACTTC.

This clonotype was recorded at least ten times. The chain employs TRBV15 and TRBJ1-4, with D unclear. V was shortened by 1 base and J by 1 base, with 13 bases between the two germline ends. The CDR3 spans 17 residues. CDR1 and CDR2 (germline): LNHNV, YYDKDF (reference sequence). CDR3: CATSRVPTRGTNEKLFF. Written as DNA, the CDR3 is TGTGCCACCAGCAGAGTTCCCACTCGGGGAACTAATGAAAAACTGTTTTTT.

The chain joins TRBV5-1 to TRBJ2-1; 9 positions agree with TRBD1. From germline, CDR1 is SGHRS and CDR2 YFSETQ. V shed 4 bases, J shed 9 bases, and the junction held 14 bases outside the gene matches. The CDR3 sequence is 16 residues long. CDR3 residues: CASSTVPGQGYGEQFF. CDR3 nucleotide sequence: TGCGCCAGCAGCACGGTCCCGGGACAGGGTTACGGTGAGCAGTTCTTC.

This clonotype has a count of ten or more. CDR3 amino acids: CASSSAFGALNSPLHF. The CDR3, as DNA: TGTGCCAGCAGCTCGGCGTTTGGGGCCCTTAATTCACCCCTCCACTTT. The V gene is TRBV6-5, the J gene TRBJ1-6; TRBD1 might be the D (5 bases). V lost 6 bases, J lost 6 bases, and 18 bases lay in between. The germline V gene has CDR1 MNHEY and CDR2 SVGAGI. This CDR3 has 16 amino acids.

Many counts were recorded for this clonotype. The J gene is TRBJ2-2, the V gene TRBV12-3 or TRBV12-4; tentative D call: TRBD2 (6 bases). V shed 5 bases and J shed 5 bases, with 15 bases lying between them. This CDR3 spans 15 amino acids. CDR3 protein: CASSPTQAGTGELFF. In DNA form, the CDR3 reads TGTGCCAGCAGTCCGACTCAGGCGGGGACCGGGGAGCTGTTTTTT.

The chain recombines TRBV6-5 with TRBJ2-5; weak D call: TRBD1 (6 bases). Between the trimmed V and J ends, which lost 6 bases and 4 bases, there was a span of 12 bases. Germline V gene data show CDR1 as MNHEY and CDR2 as SVGAGI. The CDR3 is 13 amino acids. DNA of the CDR3: TGTGCCAGCAGACAGGGTTGGGGAGAGACCCAGTACTTC. Translated, it gives CASRQGWGETQYF.

The V gene is TRBV12-3 or TRBV12-4, the J gene TRBJ2-1; D ambiguous. The length of the CDR3 is 11 residues. V lost 5 bases and J lost 5, with 4 bases in between. The CDR3 coding sequence is TGTGCCAGCAGTGCCCACAATGAGCAGTTCTTC. Residues: CASSAHNEQFF.

This clonotype has ten or more counts. The V call is TRBV6-2 or TRBV6-3, the J call TRBJ2-1; 13 bases map to TRBD2. Germline CDR1 is MNHEY and CDR2 is SVGEGT. Trimming removed 4 bases from V and 5 bases from J; junction bases left unmatched: 8. CDR3 length: 17 amino acids. The CDR3, as DNA: TGTGCCAGCAGTTTCCCTCGACTAGCGGGGGGCGACAATGAGCAGTTCTTC. Amino acids: CASSFPRLAGGDNEQFF.

This clonotype was observed a few times. This chain uses TRBV5-4 with TRBJ2-1, with a weak D call TRBD2 (5 bases). This CDR3 has 17 amino acids. V gave up 0 bases and J gave up 2 bases, with 15 bases separating them. Germline V gives CDR1 SGHNT, CDR2 YYREEE (reference sequence). CDR3 sequence: CASSLGEPTRPYNEQFF. CDR3 coding DNA: TGTGCCAGCAGCTTGGGGGAGCCCACCCGCCCCTACAATGAGCAGTTCTTC.

This chain uses TRBV28 with TRBJ1-3; D is unresolved. V lost 6 bases and J lost 0, with 12 bases in between. The CDR3 covers 15 residues. The germline V gene encodes CDR1 MDHEN and CDR2 SYDVKM. The CDR3 loop is CASSHSGLSGNTIYF. CDR3 sequence (DNA): TGTGCCAGCAGCCACTCAGGCCTCTCTGGAAACACCATATATTTT.

Many counts were recorded for this clonotype. CDR3 residues: CATSITGGTEAFF. DNA for the CDR3: TGTGCCACCAGCATAACAGGGGGAACTGAAGCTTTCTTT. The J gene is TRBJ1-1, the V gene TRBV15; 8 positions agree with TRBD1. Germline values: CDR1 LNHNV, CDR2 YYDKDF (reference sequence). V lost 4 bases to trimming and J lost 5 bases; unmatched junction nucleotides: 3. CDR3 length equals 13 residues.

This clonotype was seen only a few times. The rearrangement joins TRBV24-1 to TRBJ2-5; 10 nucleotides line up with TRBD1. The CDR3 sequence is 17 residues long. Germline CDR1 and CDR2: KGHDR and SFDVKD. The ends lost 3 bases at V and 4 bases at J; junction bases unmatched: 10. The CDR3 is CATSDPDGQGVRETQYF. DNA of the CDR3: TGTGCCACCAGTGATCCTGACGGACAGGGGGTTCGAGAGACCCAGTACTTC.

Ten or more counts support this clonotype. This rearrangement joins TRBV7-6 to TRBJ2-5; D call uncertain. Germline CDR1 and CDR2: SGHVS and FNYEAQ. This CDR3 spans 15 amino acids. Between the trimmed V and J ends, which lost 8 bases and 4 bases, there was a span of 20 bases. CDR3 in DNA: TGTGCCAGCGGCGATGAGCCGCTGTGGGGAGAGACCCAGTACTTC. Amino acid sequence: CASGDEPLWGETQYF.

The J gene is TRBJ2-5, the V gene TRBV6-6; TRBD2 aligns across 8 bases. There are 16 residues in the CDR3. With V trimmed by 3 bases and J by 1 base, 7 bases remained unmatched. Germline V lookup: CDR1 MNHNY, CDR2 SVGAGI (reference sequence). This CDR3 is CASSYPGGGTQETQYF. The CDR3 DNA follows: TGTGCCAGCAGTTATCCTGGCGGGGGGACCCAAGAGACCCAGTACTTC.

This clonotype has at least ten counts. The chain combines TRBV11-2 with TRBJ1-4; TRBD1 is a possible D gene (6 bases). The germline V gene encodes CDR1 SGHAT and CDR2 FQNNGV. CDR3 length: 15 amino acids. The V and J ends lost 3 bases and 6 bases respectively, with 14 bases between them. The CDR3 bases are TGTGCCAGCAGCTTTAATAACAGGGTGGATGAAAAACTGTTTTTT. It translates to CASSFNNRVDEKLFF.

There are a few counts of this clonotype. The rearrangement links TRBV5-5 to TRBJ1-1; D is perhaps TRBD1 (5 bases). In germline, CDR1 is SGHKS, CDR2 YYEKEE (reference sequence). The CDR3 runs to 18 residues. Trimming stripped 0 bases from V and 1 base from J, with 19 bases between. The CDR3 DNA follows: TGTGCCAGCAGCTTGGCTCCGGGGGACCTAAATGGGAACACTGAAGCTTTCTTT. The encoded protein is CASSLAPGDLNGNTEAFF.

This clonotype has just a few counts. This CDR3 reads CSVEHREGANVLTF. CDR3 in DNA: TGCAGCGTCGAGCACAGGGAGGGGGCCAACGTCCTGACTTTC. V is TRBV29-1 and J is TRBJ2-6; D may be TRBD1 (6 bases). This CDR3 has 14 amino acids. Per germline, CDR1 SQVTM and CDR2 ANQGSEA. The ends were cut back, 6 bases at V and 4 bases at J, with 13 bases in the middle.

This clonotype was counted at least ten times. The chain has TRBV7-8 and TRBJ2-7; 9 nucleotides align to TRBD2. The trim removed 1 base at V and 2 bases at J, leaving 3 bases unmatched. The germline V gene has CDR1 SGHVS and CDR2 FQNEAQ. The length of the CDR3 is 15 residues. The CDR3 loop reads CASSLVGGGAYEQYV. CDR3 in DNA: TGTGCCAGCAGCTTAGTTGGCGGGGGGGCCTACGAGCAGTACGTC.